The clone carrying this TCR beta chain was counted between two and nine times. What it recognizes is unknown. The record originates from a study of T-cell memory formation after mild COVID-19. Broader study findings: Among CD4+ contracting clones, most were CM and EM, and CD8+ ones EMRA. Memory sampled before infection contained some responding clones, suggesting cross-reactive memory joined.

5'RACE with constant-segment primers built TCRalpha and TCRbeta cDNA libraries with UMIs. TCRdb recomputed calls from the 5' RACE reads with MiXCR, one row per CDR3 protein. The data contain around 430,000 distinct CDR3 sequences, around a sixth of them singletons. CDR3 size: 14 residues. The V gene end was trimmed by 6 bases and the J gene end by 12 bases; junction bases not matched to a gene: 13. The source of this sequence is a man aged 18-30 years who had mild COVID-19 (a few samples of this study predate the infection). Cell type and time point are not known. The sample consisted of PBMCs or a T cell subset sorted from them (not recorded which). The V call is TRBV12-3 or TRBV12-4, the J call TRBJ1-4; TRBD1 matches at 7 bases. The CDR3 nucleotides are TGTGCCAGCAGCCGGGGACAGTCCCTTGGGGAACTGTTTTTT. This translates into CASSRGQSLGELFF.